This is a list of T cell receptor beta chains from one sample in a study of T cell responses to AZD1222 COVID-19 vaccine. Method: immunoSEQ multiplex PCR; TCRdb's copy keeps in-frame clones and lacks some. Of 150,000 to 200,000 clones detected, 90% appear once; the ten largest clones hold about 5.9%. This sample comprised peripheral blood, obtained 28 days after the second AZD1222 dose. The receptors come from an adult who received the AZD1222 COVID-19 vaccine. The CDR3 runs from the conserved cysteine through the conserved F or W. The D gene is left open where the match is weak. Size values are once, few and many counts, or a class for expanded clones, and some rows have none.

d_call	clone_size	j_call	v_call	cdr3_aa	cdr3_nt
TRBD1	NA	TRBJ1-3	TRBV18	CASSPGTGLNTIYF	TGTGCCAGCTCACCGGGGACAGGGTTAAACACCATATATTTT
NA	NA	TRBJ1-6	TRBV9	CASSPQGGVSPLHF	TGTGCCAGCAGCCCGCAGGGAGGAGTTTCACCCCTCCACTTT
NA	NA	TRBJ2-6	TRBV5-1	CASADLSGANVLTF	TGCGCCAGCGCGGACCTCTCTGGGGCCAACGTCCTGACTTTC
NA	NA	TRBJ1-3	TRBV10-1	CASGKSGNTIYF	TGCGCCAGCGGTAAATCTGGAAACACCATATATTTT
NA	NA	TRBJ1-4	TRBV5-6	CASSLRTVVREKLFF	TGTGCCAGCAGCTTAAGAACAGTGGTTAGAGAAAAACTGTTTTTT
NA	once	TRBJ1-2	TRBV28	CASSSGGTTGNYGYTF	TGTGCCAGCAGTTCGGGAGGCACCACAGGGAACTATGGCTACACCTTC
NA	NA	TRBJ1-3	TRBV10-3	CAISRGGSGNTIYF	TGTGCCATCAGTCGAGGGGGCTCTGGAAACACCATATATTTT
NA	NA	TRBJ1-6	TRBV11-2	CASSLGEGRVNSPLHF	TGTGCCAGCAGCTTAGGTGAGGGTAGAGTTAATTCACCCCTCCACTTT
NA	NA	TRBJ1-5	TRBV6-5	CASSRSQGSNQPQHF	TGTGCCAGCAGTCGCTCCCAGGGTTCCAATCAGCCCCAGCATTTT
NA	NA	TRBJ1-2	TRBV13	CASSPSGDVSVLDGYTF	TGTGCCAGCAGCCCCTCCGGGGATGTGAGTGTACTGGATGGCTACACCTTC
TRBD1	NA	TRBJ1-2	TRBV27	CASSFTGGYGYTF	TGTGCCAGCAGTTTCACAGGGGGCTATGGCTACACCTTC
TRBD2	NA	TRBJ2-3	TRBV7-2	CASSISGGATDTQYF	TGTGCCAGCAGCATAAGCGGGGGGGCAACAGATACGCAGTATTTT
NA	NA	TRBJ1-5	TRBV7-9	CASSLEAGVESNQPQHF	TGTGCCAGCAGCTTAGAAGCAGGGGTGGAGAGCAATCAGCCCCAGCATTTT
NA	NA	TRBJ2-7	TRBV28	CASSSRLEQYF	TGTGCCAGCAGTTCCCGTCTGGAGCAGTACTTC
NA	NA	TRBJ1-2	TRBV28	CASSLYSVEGVNYGYTF	TGTGCCAGCAGTTTATACTCCGTCGAGGGGGTTAACTATGGCTACACCTTC
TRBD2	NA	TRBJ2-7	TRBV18	CASSPSPGLAGGQQYF	TGTGCCAGCTCACCCTCGCCCGGGCTAGCGGGGGGCCAGCAGTACTTC
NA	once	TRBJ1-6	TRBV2	CASSEYGGQKINSPLHF	TGTGCCAGCAGTGAATACGGCGGACAGAAGATTAATTCACCCCTCCACTTT
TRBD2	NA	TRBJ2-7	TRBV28	CASLKTSGFSYEQYF	TGTGCCAGCTTGAAGACTAGCGGGTTCTCCTACGAGCAGTACTTC
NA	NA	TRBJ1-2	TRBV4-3	CASSQDGQTPFYGYTF	TGCGCCAGCAGCCAAGACGGCCAGACACCCTTCTATGGCTACACCTTC
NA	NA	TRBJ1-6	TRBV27	CASSQERDSTGNSPLHF	TGTGCCAGCAGTCAGGAACGCGATTCGACGGGTAATTCACCCCTCCACTTT
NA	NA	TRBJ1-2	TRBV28	CASRPGADYGYTF	TGTGCCAGCAGACCGGGAGCGGACTATGGCTACACCTTC
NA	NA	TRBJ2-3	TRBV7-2	CASSLEGTDTQYF	TGTGCCAGCAGCTTAGAAGGCACAGATACGCAGTATTTT
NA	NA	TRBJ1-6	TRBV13	CASSSRVGSSYNSPLHF	TGTGCCAGCAGCTCCCGAGTAGGGAGCTCCTATAATTCACCCCTCCACTTT
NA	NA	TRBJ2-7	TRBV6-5	CAGGIGSYEQYF	TGTGCCGGGGGAATCGGATCCTACGAGCAGTACTTC
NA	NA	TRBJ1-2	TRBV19	CASSAGHGYTF	TGTGCCAGTAGTGCAGGGCATGGCTACACCTTC
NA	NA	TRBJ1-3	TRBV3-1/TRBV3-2	CASSQTGQVTGNTIYF	TGTGCCAGCAGCCAAACAGGGCAGGTTACGGGAAACACCATATATTTT
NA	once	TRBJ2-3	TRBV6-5	CASMIRQVGTDTQYF	TGTGCCAGCATGATCCGGCAGGTTGGCACAGATACGCAGTATTTT
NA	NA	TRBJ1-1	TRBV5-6	CASSLGAGLAEAFF	TGTGCCAGCAGCTTGGGGGCCGGGCTGGCTGAAGCTTTCTTT
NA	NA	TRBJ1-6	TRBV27	CASSSVIWGSYNSPLHF	TGTGCCAGCAGTTCTGTTATTTGGGGGTCCTATAATTCACCCCTCCACTTT